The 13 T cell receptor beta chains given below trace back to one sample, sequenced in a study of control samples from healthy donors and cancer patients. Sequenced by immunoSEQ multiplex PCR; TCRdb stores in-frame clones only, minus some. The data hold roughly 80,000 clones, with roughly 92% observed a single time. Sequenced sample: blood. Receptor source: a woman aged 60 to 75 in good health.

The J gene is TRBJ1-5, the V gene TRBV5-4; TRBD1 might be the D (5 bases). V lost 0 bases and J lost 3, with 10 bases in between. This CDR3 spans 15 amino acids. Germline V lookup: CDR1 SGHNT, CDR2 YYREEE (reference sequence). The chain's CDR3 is CASSLDPGPNQPQHF. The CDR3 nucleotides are TGTGCCAGCAGCTTGGACCCGGGACCCAATCAGCCCCAGCATTTT.

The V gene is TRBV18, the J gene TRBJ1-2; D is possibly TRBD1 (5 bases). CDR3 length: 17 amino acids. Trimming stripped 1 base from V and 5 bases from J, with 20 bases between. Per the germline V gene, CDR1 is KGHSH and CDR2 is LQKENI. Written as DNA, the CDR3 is TGTGCCAGCTCACCACGAACCTCAGGGAAGGATCAATATGGCTACACCTTC. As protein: CASSPRTSGKDQYGYTF.

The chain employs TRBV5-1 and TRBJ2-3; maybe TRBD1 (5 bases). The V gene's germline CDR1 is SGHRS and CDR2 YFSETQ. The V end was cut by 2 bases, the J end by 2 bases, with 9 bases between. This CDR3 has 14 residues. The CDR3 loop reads CASSFGHNTDTQYF. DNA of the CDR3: TGCGCCAGCAGCTTTGGACATAACACAGATACGCAGTATTTT.

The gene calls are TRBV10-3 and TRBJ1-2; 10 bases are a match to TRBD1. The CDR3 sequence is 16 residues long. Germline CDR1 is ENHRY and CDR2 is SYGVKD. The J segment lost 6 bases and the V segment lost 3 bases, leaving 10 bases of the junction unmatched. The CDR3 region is CAISDPGQGPTDGYTF. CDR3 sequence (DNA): TGTGCCATCAGTGATCCGGGACAGGGGCCCACTGATGGCTACACCTTC.

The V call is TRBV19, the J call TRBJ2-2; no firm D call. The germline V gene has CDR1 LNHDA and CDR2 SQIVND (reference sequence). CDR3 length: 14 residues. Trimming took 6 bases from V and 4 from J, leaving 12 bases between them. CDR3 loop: CASSNGRRTGELFF. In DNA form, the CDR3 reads TGTGCCAGTAGCAATGGACGTCGCACCGGGGAGCTGTTTTTT. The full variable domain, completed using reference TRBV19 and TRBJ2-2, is DGGITQSPKYLFRKEGQNVTLSCEQNLNHDAMYWYRQDPGQGLRLIYYSQIVNDFQKGDIAEGYSVSREKKESFPLTVTSAQKNPTAFYLCASSNGRRTGELFFGEGSRLTVL.

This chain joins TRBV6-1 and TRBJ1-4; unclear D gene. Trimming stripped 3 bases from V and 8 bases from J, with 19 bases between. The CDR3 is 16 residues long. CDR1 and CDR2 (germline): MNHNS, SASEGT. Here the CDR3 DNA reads TGTGCCAGCAGTGAGGACTGGGCCTCGGATGGGGAAAAACTGTTTTTT. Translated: CASSEDWASDGEKLFF.

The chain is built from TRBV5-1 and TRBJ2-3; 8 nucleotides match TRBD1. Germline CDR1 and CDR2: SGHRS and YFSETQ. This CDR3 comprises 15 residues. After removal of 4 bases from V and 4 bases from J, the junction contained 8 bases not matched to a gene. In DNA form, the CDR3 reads TGCGCCAGCAGCCCGACAGGGGCGAAGGCAGATACGCAGTATTTT. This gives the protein CASSPTGAKADTQYF. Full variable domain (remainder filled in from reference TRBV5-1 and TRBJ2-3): KAGVTQTPRYLIKTRGQQVTLSCSPISGHRSVSWYQQTPGQGLQFLFEYFSETQRNKGNFPGRFSGRQFSNSRSEMNVSTLELGDSALYLCASSPTGAKADTQYFGPGTRLTVL.

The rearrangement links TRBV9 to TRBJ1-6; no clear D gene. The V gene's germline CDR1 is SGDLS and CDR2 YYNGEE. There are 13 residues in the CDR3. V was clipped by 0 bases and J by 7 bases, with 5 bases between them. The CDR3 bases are TGTGCCAGCAGCGTAGTTGGGAATTCACCCCTCCACTTT. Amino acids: CASSVVGNSPLHF.

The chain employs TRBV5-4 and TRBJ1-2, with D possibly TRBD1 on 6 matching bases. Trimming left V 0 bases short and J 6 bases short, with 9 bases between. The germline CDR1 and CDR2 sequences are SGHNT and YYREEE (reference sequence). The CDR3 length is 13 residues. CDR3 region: CASSLEQGHGYTF. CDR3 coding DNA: TGTGCCAGCAGCTTGGAACAGGGTCATGGCTACACCTTC.

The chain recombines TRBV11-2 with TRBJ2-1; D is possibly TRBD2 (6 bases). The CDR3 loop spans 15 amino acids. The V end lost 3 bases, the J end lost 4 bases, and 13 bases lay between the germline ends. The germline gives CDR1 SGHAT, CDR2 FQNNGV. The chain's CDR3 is CASSLAGREYNEQFF. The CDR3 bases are TGTGCCAGCAGCTTGGCCGGGAGAGAGTACAATGAGCAGTTCTTC.

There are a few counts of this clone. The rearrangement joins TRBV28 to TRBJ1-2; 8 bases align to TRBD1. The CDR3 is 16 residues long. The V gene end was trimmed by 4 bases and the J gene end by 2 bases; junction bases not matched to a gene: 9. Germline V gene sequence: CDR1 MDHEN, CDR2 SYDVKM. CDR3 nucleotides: TGTGCCAGCAGTTCCTCCGTGGGACAGGCCAACTATGGCTACACCTTC. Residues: CASSSSVGQANYGYTF.

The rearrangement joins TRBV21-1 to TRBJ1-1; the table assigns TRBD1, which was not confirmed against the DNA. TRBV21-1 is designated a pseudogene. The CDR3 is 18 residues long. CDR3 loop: CASSKGIAGQGGSTEAFF. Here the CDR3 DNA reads TGTGCCAGCAGCAAAGGTATAGCGGGACAGGGCGGCTCCACTGAAGCTTTCTTT.

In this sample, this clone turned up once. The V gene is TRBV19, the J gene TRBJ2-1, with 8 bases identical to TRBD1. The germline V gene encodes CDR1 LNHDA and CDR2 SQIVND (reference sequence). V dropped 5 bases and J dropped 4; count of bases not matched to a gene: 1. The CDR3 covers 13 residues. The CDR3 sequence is CASSRQGYNEQFF. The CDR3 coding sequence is TGTGCCAGTAGTCGACAGGGGTACAATGAGCAGTTCTTC.